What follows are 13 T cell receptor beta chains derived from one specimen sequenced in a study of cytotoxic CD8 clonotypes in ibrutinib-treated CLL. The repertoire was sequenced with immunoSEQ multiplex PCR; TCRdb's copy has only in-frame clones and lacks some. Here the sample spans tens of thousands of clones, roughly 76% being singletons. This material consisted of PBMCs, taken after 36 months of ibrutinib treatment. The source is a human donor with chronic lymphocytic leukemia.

CDR3 amino acids: CASSGRQVYNSPLHF. CDR3 coding DNA: TGTGCCAGCAGCGGACGACAGGTGTATAATTCACCCCTCCACTTT. The chain couples TRBV5-5 to TRBJ1-6; tentatively, D is TRBD1 (6 bases). The germline V gene encodes CDR1 SGHKS and CDR2 YYEKEE (reference sequence). This CDR3 has 15 residues. V was shortened by 4 bases and J by 4 bases, with 12 bases between the two germline ends.

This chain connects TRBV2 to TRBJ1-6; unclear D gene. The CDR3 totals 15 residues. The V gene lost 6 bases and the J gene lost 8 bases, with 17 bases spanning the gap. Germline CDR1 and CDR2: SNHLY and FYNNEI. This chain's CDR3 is CASSLRAGRDSPLHF. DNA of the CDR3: TGTGCCAGCAGCTTACGGGCAGGCCGCGATTCACCCCTCCACTTT.

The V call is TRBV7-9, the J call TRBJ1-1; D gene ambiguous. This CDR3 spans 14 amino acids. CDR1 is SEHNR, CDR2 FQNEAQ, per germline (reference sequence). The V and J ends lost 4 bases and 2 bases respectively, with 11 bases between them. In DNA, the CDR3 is TGTGCCAGCAGCTCGACGGCCAGCAACACTGAAGCTTTCTTT. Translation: CASSSTASNTEAFF.

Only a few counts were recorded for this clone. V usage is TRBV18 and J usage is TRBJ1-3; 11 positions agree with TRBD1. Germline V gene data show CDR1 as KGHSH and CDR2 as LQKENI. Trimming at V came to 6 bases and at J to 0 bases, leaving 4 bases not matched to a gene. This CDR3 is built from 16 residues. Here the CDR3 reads CASSWGQGVSGNTIYF. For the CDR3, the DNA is TGTGCCAGCTCGTGGGGACAGGGGGTCTCTGGAAACACCATATATTTT.

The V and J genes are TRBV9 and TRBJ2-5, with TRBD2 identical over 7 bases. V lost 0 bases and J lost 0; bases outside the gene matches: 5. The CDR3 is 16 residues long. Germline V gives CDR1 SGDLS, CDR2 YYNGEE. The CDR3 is CASSVDGGGNQETQYF. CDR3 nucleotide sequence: TGTGCCAGCAGCGTAGACGGCGGGGGTAACCAAGAGACCCAGTACTTC. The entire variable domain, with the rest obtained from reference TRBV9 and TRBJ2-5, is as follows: DSGVTQTPKHLITATGQRVTLRCSPRSGDLSVYWYQQSLDQGLQFLIQYYNGEERAKGNILERFSAQQFPDLHSELNLSSLELGDSALYFCASSVDGGGNQETQYFGPGTRLLVL.

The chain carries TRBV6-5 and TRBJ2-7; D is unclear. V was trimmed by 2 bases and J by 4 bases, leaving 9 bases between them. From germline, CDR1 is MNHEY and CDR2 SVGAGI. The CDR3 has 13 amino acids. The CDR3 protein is CASSYLALYEQYF. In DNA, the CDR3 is TGTGCCAGCAGTTACCTGGCACTTTACGAGCAGTACTTC.

Here the CDR3 DNA reads TGCGCCAGGGGGACAGGCATACGGCGGCAGCCCCAGCATTTT. It yields the protein CARGTGIRRQPQHF. The chain couples TRBV5-1 to TRBJ1-5, with 8 positions matching TRBD1. Germline CDR1 and CDR2: SGHRS and YFSETQ. The CDR3 covers 14 residues. Trimming at V came to 8 bases and at J to 7 bases, leaving 11 bases not matched to a gene.

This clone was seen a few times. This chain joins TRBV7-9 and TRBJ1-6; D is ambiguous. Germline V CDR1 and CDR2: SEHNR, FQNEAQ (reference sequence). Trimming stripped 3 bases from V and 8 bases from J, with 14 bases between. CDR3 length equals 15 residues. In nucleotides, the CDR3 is TGTGCCAGCAGCTTCGGTCCCGCGGGCCATTCACCCCTCCACTTT. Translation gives CASSFGPAGHSPLHF.

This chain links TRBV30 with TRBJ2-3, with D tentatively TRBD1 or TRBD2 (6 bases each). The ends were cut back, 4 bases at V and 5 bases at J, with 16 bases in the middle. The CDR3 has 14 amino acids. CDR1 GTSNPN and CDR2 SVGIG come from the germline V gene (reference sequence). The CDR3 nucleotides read TGTGCCTGGAATCTGGGGGGCCATGAAGATACGCAGTATTTT. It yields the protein CAWNLGGHEDTQYF.

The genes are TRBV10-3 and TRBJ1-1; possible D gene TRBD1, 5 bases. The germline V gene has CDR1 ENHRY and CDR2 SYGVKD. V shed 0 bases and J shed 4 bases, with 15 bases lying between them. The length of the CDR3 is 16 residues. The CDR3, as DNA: TGTGCCATCAGTGAGTCGTTCGGGGGTGGGATCACTGAAGCTTTCTTT. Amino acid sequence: CAISESFGGGITEAFF.

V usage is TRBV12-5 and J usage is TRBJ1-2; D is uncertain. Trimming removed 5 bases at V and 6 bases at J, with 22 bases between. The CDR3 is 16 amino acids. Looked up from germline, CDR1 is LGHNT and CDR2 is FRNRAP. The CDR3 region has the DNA TGTGCTAGTGGTGGACTCCAGGAGTTTTGGTCGGATGGCTACACCTTC. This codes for CASGGLQEFWSDGYTF.

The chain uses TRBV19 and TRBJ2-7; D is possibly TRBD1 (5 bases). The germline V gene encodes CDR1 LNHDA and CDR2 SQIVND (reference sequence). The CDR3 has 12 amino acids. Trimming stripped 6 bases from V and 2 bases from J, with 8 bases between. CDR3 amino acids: CASRAGPYEQYF. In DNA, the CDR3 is TGTGCCAGTAGGGCAGGGCCCTACGAGCAGTACTTC.

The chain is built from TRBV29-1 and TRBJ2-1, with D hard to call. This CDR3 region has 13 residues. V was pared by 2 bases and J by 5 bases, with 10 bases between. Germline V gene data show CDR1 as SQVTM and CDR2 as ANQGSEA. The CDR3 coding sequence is TGCAGCGTTGAACGGCTGGCGGACAATGAGCAGTTCTTC. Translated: CSVERLADNEQFF.